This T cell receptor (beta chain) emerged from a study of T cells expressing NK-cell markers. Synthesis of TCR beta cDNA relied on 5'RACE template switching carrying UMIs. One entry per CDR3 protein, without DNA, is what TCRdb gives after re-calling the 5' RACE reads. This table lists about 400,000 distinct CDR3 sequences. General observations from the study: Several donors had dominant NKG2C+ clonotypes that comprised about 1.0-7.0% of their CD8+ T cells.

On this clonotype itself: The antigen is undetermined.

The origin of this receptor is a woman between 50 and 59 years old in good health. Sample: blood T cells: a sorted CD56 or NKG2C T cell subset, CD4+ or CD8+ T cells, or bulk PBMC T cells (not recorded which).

This CDR3 reads CSVKRDWKLFF. This rearrangement joins TRBV20-1 to TRBJ1-4. Germline V CDR1 and CDR2: DFQATT, SNEGSKA (reference sequence). CDR3 size: 11 residues.